This T cell receptor (beta chain) came from a study of blood T cell repertoires in COVID-19. Overall study: The origin of the acute and convalescent COVID-19 samples was the United States, Italy and Spain. Sources were T cells, B-cell-depleted T cells, or PBMCs; the material itself was cDNA or gDNA.

Patients from Seattle were sampled longitudinally, starting during active infection. As handled by the study authors: Amplification from reference gene primers served as the basis for estimated nucleated cell counts. Here immunoSEQ multiplex PCR was the method, and the copy in TCRdb shows in-frame clones only, minus some. V, J and clone size derive from that table, while D and trimming were established from the DNA sequence. The sample yields over 250,000 clones, around 90% seen once. This CDR3 spans 15 amino acids. Germline V gene lookup returns CDR1 SGHAT and CDR2 FQNNGV. J lost 5 bases, V lost 1 base, and 3 bases had no gene match.

The source material was peripheral blood. The V and J genes are TRBV11-2 and TRBJ1-1, with 11 bases identical to TRBD1. The receptor comes from a woman between 50 and 59 years old with COVID-19, enrolled during active disease. The CDR3 coding sequence is TGTGCCAGCAGCTTAGGGACAGGGGGCGCGACTGAAGCTTTCTTT. Its protein is CASSLGTGGATEAFF.